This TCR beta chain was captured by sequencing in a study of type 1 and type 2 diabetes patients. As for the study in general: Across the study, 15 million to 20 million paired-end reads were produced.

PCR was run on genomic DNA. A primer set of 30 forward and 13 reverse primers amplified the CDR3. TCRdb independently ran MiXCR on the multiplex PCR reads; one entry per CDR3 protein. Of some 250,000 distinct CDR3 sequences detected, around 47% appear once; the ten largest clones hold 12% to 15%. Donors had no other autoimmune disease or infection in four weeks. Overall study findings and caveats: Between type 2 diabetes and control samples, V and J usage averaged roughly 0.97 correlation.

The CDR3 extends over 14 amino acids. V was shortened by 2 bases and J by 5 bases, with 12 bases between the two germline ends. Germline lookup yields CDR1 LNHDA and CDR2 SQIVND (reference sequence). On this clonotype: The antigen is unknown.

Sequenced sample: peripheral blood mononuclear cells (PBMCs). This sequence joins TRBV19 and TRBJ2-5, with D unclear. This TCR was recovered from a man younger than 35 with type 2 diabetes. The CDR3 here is CASSISVDYETQYF. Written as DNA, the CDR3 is TGTGCCAGTAGTATATCCGTTGATTATGAGACCCAGTACTTC. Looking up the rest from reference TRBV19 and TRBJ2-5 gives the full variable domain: DGGITQSPKYLFRKEGQNVTLSCEQNLNHDAMYWYRQDPGQGLRLIYYSQIVNDFQKGDIAEGYSVSREKKESFPLTVTSAQKNPTAFYLCASSISVDYETQYFGPGTRLLVL.